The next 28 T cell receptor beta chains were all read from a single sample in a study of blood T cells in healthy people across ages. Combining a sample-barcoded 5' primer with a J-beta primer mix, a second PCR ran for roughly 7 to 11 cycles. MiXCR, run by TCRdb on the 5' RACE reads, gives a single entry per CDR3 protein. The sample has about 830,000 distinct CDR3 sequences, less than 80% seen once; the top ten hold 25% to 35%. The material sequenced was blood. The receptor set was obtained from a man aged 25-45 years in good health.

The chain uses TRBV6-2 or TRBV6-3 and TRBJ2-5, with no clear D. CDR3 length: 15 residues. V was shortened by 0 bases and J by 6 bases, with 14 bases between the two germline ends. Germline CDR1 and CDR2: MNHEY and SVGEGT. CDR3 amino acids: CASSYSAGSGQTQYF. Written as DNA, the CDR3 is TGTGCCAGCAGTTACTCGGCAGGATCCGGTCAGACCCAGTACTTC.

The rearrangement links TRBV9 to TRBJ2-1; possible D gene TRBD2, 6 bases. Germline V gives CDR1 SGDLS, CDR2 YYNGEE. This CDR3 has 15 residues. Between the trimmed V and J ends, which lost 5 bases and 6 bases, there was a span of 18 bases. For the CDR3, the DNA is TGTGCCAGCAGTCGTCGTACGGGGGTTTCCAATGAGCAGTTCTTC. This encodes CASSRRTGVSNEQFF.

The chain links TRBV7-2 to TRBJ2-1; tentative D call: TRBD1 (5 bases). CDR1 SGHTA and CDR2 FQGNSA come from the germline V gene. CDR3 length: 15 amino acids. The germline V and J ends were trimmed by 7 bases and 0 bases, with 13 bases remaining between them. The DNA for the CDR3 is TGTGCCAGCATAGATTCTCAGGGCTCCTACAATGAGCAGTTCTTC. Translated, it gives CASIDSQGSYNEQFF.

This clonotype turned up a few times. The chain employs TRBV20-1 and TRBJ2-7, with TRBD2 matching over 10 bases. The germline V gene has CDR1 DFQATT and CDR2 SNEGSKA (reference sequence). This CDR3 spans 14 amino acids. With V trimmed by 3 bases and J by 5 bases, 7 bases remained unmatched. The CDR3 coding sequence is TGCAGTGCTAGGGCCACTAGCGGGGTCAACGAGCAGTACTTC. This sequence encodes CSARATSGVNEQYF.

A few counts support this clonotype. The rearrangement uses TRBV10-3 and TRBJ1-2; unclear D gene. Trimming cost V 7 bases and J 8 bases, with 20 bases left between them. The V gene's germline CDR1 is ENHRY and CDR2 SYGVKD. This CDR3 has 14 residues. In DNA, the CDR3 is TGTGCCATCACCTGGCAGATACCCGGGGAAGGCTACACCTTC. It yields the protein CAITWQIPGEGYTF.

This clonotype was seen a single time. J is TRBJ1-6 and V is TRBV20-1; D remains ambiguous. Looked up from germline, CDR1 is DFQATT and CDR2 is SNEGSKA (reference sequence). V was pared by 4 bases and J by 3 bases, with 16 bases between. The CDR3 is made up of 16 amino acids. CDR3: CSANVAGENYNSPLHF. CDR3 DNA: TGCAGTGCTAATGTTGCAGGAGAAAACTATAATTCACCCCTCCACTTT.

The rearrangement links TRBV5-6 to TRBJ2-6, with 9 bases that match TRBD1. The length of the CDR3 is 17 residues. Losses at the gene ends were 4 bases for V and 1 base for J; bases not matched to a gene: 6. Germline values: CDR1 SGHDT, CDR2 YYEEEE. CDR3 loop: CASSADRGISGANVLTF. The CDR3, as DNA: TGTGCCAGCAGCGCCGACAGGGGGATATCTGGGGCCAACGTCCTGACTTTC.

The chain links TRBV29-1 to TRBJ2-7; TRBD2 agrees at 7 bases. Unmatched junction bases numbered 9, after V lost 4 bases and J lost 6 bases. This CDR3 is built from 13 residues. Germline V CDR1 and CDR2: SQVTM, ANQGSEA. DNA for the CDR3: TGCAGCGTTGTAGGACTAGGATCCCTCGAGCAGTACTTC. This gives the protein CSVVGLGSLEQYF.

The CDR3 coding sequence is TGTGCCCAAGGACAGTCTGGGGCCAACGTCCTGACTTTC. Translation: CAQGQSGANVLTF. This chain links TRBV30 with TRBJ2-6; tentative D call: TRBD1 (6 bases). Germline loops: CDR1 GTSNPN, CDR2 SVGIG (reference sequence). CDR3 size: 13 residues. Trimming pared 8 bases from V and 1 base from J, leaving 9 bases between.

CDR3 coding DNA: TGTGCCAGCAGTACCTCTAGCGGGGGGCTTACCTACGAGCAGTACTTC. Translated: CASSTSSGGLTYEQYF. The V and J genes are TRBV28 and TRBJ2-7; 11 bases fit TRBD2. Per the germline V gene, CDR1 is MDHEN and CDR2 is SYDVKM. The J segment lost 2 bases and the V segment lost 5 bases, leaving 8 bases of the junction unmatched. The CDR3 length is 16 residues.

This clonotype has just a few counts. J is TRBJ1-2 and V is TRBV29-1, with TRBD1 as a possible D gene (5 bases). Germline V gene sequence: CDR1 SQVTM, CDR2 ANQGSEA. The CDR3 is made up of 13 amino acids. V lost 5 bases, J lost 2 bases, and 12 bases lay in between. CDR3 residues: CSVPEDTNYGYTF. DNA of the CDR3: TGCAGCGTTCCCGAGGACACGAACTATGGCTACACCTTC.

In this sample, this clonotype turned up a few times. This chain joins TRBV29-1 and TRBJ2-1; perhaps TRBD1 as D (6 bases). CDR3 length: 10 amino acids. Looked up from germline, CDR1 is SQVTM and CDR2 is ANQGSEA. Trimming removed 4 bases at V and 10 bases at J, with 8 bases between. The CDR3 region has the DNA TGCAGCGTTGTAACAGGGGAGCAGTTCTTC. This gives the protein CSVVTGEQFF.

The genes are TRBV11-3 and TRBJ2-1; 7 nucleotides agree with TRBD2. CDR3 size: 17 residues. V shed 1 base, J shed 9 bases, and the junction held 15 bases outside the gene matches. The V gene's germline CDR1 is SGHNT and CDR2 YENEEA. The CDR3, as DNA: TGTGCCAGCAGCTTAGGAACCCCTTGGACTAGTCACACTGAGCAGTTCTTC. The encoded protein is CASSLGTPWTSHTEQFF.

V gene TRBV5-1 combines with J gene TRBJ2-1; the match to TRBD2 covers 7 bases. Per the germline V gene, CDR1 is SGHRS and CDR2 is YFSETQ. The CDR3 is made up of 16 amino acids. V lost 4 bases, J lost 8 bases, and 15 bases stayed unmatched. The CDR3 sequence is CASSPDGLGLGDEQFF. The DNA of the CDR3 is TGCGCCAGCAGCCCGGACGGACTAGGACTAGGAGATGAGCAGTTCTTC.

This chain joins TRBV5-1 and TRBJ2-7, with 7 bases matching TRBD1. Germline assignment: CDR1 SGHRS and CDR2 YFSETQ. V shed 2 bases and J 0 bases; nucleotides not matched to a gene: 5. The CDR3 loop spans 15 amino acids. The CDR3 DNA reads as TGCGCCAGCAGCTTTGGACAGGTTCGCTCCTACGAGCAGTACTTC. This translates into CASSFGQVRSYEQYF.

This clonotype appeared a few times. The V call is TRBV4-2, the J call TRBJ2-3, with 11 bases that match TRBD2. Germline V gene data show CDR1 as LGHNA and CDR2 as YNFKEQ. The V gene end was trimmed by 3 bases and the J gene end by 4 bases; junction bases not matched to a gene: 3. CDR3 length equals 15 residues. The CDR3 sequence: CASSQSSGGADTQYF. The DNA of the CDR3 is TGTGCCAGCAGCCAGAGTAGCGGGGGGGCAGATACGCAGTATTTT.

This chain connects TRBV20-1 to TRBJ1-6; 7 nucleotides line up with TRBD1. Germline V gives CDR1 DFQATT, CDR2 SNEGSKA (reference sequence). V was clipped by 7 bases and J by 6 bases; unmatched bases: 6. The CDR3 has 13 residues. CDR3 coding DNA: TGCAGTGTCACAGGGGAGGTTAATTCACCCCTCCACTTT. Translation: CSVTGEVNSPLHF.

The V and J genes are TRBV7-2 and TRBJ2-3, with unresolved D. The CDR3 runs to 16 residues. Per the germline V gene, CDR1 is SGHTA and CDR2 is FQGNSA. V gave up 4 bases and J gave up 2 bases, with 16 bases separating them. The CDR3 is CASSSRLVRHTDTQYF. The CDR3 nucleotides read TGTGCCAGCAGCTCCCGCCTCGTACGGCACACAGATACGCAGTATTTT.

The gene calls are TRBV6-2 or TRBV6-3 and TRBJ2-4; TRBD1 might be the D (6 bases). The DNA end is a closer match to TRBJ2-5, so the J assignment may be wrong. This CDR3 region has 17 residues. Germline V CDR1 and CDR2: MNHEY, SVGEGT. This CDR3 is CASSPAPGGFRGETQYF. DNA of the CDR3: TGTGCCAGCAGTCCCGCGCCTGGGGGCTTCCGAGGAGAGACCCAGTACTTC.

In nucleotides, the CDR3 is TGTGCCAGCAGCTTAGATGGGTTCACTAGCGGGGGGGTAATAGATACGCAGTATTTT. Translating it yields CASSLDGFTSGGVIDTQYF. The chain has TRBV7-2 and TRBJ2-3; 13 nucleotides match TRBD2. Germline CDR1 SGHTA, CDR2 FQGNSA. V lost 1 base, J lost 5 bases, and 12 bases stayed unmatched. The CDR3 runs to 19 residues.

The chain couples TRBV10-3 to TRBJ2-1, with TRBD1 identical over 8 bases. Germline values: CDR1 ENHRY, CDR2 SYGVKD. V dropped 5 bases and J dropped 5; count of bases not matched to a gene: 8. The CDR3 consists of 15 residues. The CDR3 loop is CAISQDRGGNNEQFF. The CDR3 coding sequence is TGTGCCATCAGTCAAGACAGGGGCGGGAACAATGAGCAGTTCTTC.

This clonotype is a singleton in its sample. The chain's CDR3 is CASSLGTYIGDRGSYNEQFF. CDR3 in DNA: TGTGCCAGCAGCTTAGGAACGTACATAGGGGACAGGGGTAGCTACAATGAGCAGTTCTTC. The V gene is TRBV7-9, the J gene TRBJ2-1; 10 bases line up with TRBD1. The CDR3 has 20 residues. J lost 3 bases, V lost 1 base, and 15 bases had no gene match. Germline V gives CDR1 SEHNR, CDR2 FQNEAQ (reference sequence).

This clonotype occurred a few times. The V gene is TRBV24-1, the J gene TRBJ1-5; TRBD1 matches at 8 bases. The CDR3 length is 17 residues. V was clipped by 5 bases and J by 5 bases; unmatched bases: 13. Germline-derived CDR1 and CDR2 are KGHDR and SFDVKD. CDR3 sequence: CATSGSGYRGEDQPQHF. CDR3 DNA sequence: TGTGCCACCAGTGGGTCAGGTTACAGGGGGGAAGATCAGCCCCAGCATTTT.

CDR3 region: CASRRGQGVTDTQYF. The CDR3 DNA reads as TGTGCCAGCAGAAGAGGGCAGGGAGTAACAGATACGCAGTATTTT. The chain combines TRBV6-1 with TRBJ2-3; D assignment may be TRBD1 or TRBD2 (5 bases each). The germline V and J ends were trimmed by 6 bases and 3 bases, with 16 bases remaining between them. Germline CDR1 MNHNS, CDR2 SASEGT. The CDR3 loop spans 15 amino acids.

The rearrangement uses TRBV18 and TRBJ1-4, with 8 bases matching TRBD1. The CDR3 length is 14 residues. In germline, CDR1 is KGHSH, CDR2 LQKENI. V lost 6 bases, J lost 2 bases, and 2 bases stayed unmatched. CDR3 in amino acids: CASSRTGTNEKLFF. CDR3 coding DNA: TGTGCCAGCTCTCGGACAGGGACTAATGAAAAACTGTTTTTT. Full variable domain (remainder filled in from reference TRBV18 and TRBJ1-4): NAGVMQNPRHLVRRRGQEARLRCSPMKGHSHVYWYRQLPEEGLKFMVYLQKENIIDESGMPKERFSAEFPKEGPSILRIQQVVRGDSAAYFCASSRTGTNEKLFFGSGTQLSVL.

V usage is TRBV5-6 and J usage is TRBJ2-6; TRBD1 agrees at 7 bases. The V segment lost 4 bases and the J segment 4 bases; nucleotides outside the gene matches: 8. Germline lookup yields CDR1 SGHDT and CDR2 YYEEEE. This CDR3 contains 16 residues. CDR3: CASSPWTGSGANVLTF. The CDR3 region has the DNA TGTGCCAGCAGCCCCTGGACAGGCTCGGGGGCCAACGTCCTGACTTTC.

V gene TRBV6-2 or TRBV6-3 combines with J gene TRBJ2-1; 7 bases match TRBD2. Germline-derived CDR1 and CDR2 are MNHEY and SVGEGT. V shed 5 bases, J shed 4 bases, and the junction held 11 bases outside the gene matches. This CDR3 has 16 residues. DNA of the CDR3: TGTGCCAGCAGTCCTACGGGACGGGGGGTTTACAATGAGCAGTTCTTC. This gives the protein CASSPTGRGVYNEQFF.

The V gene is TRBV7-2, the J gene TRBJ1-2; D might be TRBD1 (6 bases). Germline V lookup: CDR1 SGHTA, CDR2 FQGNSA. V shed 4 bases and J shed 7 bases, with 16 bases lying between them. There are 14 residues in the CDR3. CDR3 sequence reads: CASSSASGEVGYTF. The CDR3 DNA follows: TGTGCCAGCAGCTCCGCGTCAGGGGAGGTTGGCTACACCTTC. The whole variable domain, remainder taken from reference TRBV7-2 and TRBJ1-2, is GAGVSQSPSNKVTEKGKDVELRCDPISGHTALYWYRQSLGQGLEFLIYFQGNSAPDKSGLPSDRFSAERTGGSVSTLTIQRTQQEDSAVYLCASSSASGEVGYTFGSGTRLTVV.